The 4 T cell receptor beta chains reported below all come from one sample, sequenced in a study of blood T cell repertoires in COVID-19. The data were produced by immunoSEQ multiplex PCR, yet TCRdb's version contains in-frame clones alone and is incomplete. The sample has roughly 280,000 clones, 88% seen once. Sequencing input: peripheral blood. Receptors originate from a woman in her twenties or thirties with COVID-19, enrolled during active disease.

DNA of the CDR3: TGCGCCAGCAGCCAATTAAGGGGAGAGACCCAGTACTTC. Protein product: CASSQLRGETQYF. J is TRBJ2-5 and V is TRBV4-1, with a possible D match to TRBD1 (5 bases). Trimming stripped 2 bases from V and 4 bases from J, with 8 bases between. This CDR3 has 13 residues. In germline, CDR1 is MGHRA, CDR2 YSYEKL.

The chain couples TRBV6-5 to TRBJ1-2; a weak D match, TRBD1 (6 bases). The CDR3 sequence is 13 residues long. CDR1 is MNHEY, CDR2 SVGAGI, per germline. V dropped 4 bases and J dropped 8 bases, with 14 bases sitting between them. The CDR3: CASSSRTDKGYTF. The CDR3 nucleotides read TGTGCCAGCAGTTCTCGGACAGATAAAGGCTACACCTTC.

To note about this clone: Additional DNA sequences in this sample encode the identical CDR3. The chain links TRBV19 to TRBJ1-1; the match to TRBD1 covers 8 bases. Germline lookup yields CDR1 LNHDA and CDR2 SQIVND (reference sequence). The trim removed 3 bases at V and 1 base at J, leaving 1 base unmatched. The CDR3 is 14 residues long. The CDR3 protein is CASSIGQGNTEAFF. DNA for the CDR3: TGTGCCAGTAGTATTGGACAGGGGAACACTGAAGCTTTCTTT.

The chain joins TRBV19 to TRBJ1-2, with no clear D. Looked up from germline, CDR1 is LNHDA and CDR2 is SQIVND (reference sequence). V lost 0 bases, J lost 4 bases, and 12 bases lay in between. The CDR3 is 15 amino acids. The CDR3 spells CASSIDLAETYGYTF. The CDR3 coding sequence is TGTGCCAGTAGTATAGATCTAGCGGAGACCTATGGCTACACCTTC. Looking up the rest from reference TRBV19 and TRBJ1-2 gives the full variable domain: DGGITQSPKYLFRKEGQNVTLSCEQNLNHDAMYWYRQDPGQGLRLIYYSQIVNDFQKGDIAEGYSVSREKKESFPLTVTSAQKNPTAFYLCASSIDLAETYGYTFGSGTRLTVV.